These 4 T cell receptor beta chains were all obtained from the same sample, sequenced in a study of OX40 agonist ivuxolimab in advanced cancers. Here immunoSEQ multiplex PCR was the method, and the copy in TCRdb shows in-frame clones only, minus some. The sample includes some 50,000 clones, roughly 89% seen only once; the top ten take around a third. The source material was CD4+ or CD8+ T cells sorted from blood, sampled in a trial of the OX40 agonist ivuxolimab. Source of these receptors: an adult with an advanced solid tumor such as melanoma, head and neck, liver or kidney cancer.

The gene calls are TRBV10-2 and TRBJ1-4; D is unclear. The length of the CDR3 is 13 residues. With 8 bases removed from V and 5 bases from J, the gap between germline ends came to 12 bases. Germline V lookup: CDR1 WSHSY, CDR2 SAAADI. As DNA, the CDR3 is TGCGCCAGCTGTGGAGGTCACAATGAAAAACTGTTTTTT. This gives the protein CASCGGHNEKLFF.

The rearrangement links TRBV6-1 to TRBJ2-7, with D unresolved. Germline CDR1 reads MNHNS; CDR2 reads SASEGT. Trimming shortened V by 3 bases and J by 5 bases, and 8 bases separated the two germline ends. CDR3 length: 12 amino acids. CDR3 bases: TGTGCCAGCAGTGAGATGAAGAACGAGCAGTACTTC. Amino acids: CASSEMKNEQYF.

This sequence joins TRBV19 and TRBJ2-1; TRBD2 matches at 8 bases. Trimming cost V 0 bases and J 8 bases; bases outside gene matches: 9. The CDR3 has 16 residues. Germline assignment: CDR1 LNHDA and CDR2 SQIVND (reference sequence). As DNA, the CDR3 is TGTGCCAGTAGTATAGATCGAGCGGGAGCTCGGGATGAGCAGTTCTTC. Translating gives CASSIDRAGARDEQFF.

This clone was detected only once. V and J are TRBV2 and TRBJ1-5; possible D gene TRBD1, 6 bases. V was shortened by 1 base and J by 0 bases, with 13 bases between the two germline ends. This CDR3 is built from 17 residues. Germline V gene sequence: CDR1 SNHLY, CDR2 FYNNEI. The CDR3 nucleotides are TGTGCCAGCAGTGAAGTACCCGGGACACATAGCAATCAGCCCCAGCATTTT. The encoded protein is CASSEVPGTHSNQPQHF.